These 11 T cell receptor beta chains share one sample of origin, sequenced in a study of graft-versus-host responses after intestinal transplantation. Here immunoSEQ multiplex PCR was the method, and the copy in TCRdb shows in-frame clones only, minus some. The sample carries roughly 99,000 clones, approximately 85% recorded once. The sample was PBMCs, taken 255 days after intestinal transplant. The receptors were gathered from a human patient who received an intestinal transplant, so some T cells may come from the graft donor.

V is TRBV9 and J is TRBJ2-5; tentatively, D is TRBD1 or TRBD2 (5 bases each). Looked up from germline, CDR1 is SGDLS and CDR2 is YYNGEE. CDR3 size: 15 residues. The V gene lost 0 bases and the J gene lost 2 bases, with 11 bases spanning the gap. The CDR3 reads CASSVDGALQETQYF. As DNA, the CDR3 is TGTGCCAGCAGCGTAGACGGGGCTCTTCAAGAGACCCAGTACTTC.

V gene TRBV6-5 combines with J gene TRBJ2-7; TRBD1 aligns across 8 bases. The germline V gene has CDR1 MNHEY and CDR2 SVGAGI. The CDR3 spans 15 residues. Trimming at V came to 2 bases and at J to 2 bases, leaving 5 bases not matched to a gene. The CDR3, as DNA: TGTGCCAGCAGTTACGGGACAGGTTACCCCTACGAGCAGTACTTC. This translates into CASSYGTGYPYEQYF.

The J gene is TRBJ2-7, the V gene TRBV6-1, with D maybe TRBD2 (5 bases). This CDR3 has 15 residues. The ends were cut back, 0 bases at V and 4 bases at J, with 13 bases in the middle. CDR1 MNHNS and CDR2 SASEGT come from the germline V gene. The DNA for the CDR3 is TGTGCCAGCAGTGAAGCGCAAGGGAGACTATACGAGCAGTACGTC. This codes for CASSEAQGRLYEQYV.

The V call is TRBV28, the J call TRBJ1-1; D remains unclear. Trimming pared 7 bases from V and 1 base from J, leaving 10 bases between. Germline lookup yields CDR1 MDHEN and CDR2 SYDVKM. This CDR3 is built from 13 residues. CDR3 sequence (DNA): TGTGCCAGCACTGGAGAACGGAACACTGAAGCTTTCTTT. As protein: CASTGERNTEAFF.

The V gene is TRBV28, the J gene TRBJ1-2, with 9 positions matching TRBD1. Losses at the gene ends were 3 bases for V and 0 bases for J; bases not matched to a gene: 5. The germline gives CDR1 MDHEN, CDR2 SYDVKM. The CDR3 extends over 16 amino acids. In nucleotides, the CDR3 is TGTGCCAGCAGTTTCGGGACAGGGATCACTAACTATGGCTACACCTTC. It yields the protein CASSFGTGITNYGYTF.

On this clone itself: In the same sample, other DNA sequences code for this CDR3. Here the CDR3 reads CASSVGGPGELFF. CDR3 DNA sequence: TGTGCCAGCAGCGTAGGAGGGCCCGGGGAGCTGTTTTTT. The rearrangement uses TRBV9 and TRBJ2-2; D is perhaps TRBD2 (5 bases). This CDR3 comprises 13 residues. CDR1 is SGDLS, CDR2 YYNGEE, per germline. With 0 bases removed from V and 6 bases from J, the gap between germline ends came to 6 bases.

This chain connects TRBV19 to TRBJ2-1; 9 nucleotides line up with TRBD2. This CDR3 region has 15 residues. From germline, CDR1 is LNHDA and CDR2 SQIVND (reference sequence). Trimming at V came to 3 bases and at J to 9 bases, leaving 9 bases not matched to a gene. For the CDR3, the DNA is TGTGCCAGTAGTATGGCACTAGCGGGCCACATTGAGCAGTTCTTC. It yields the protein CASSMALAGHIEQFF.

V and J are TRBV20-1 and TRBJ2-3; D call uncertain. Per the germline V gene, CDR1 is DFQATT and CDR2 is SNEGSKA (reference sequence). V lost 3 bases and J 4 bases, leaving 5 bases between the germline ends. The CDR3 runs to 11 residues. CDR3 loop: CSASEADTQYF. CDR3 DNA sequence: TGCAGTGCTAGCGAGGCAGATACGCAGTATTTT.

The chain combines TRBV6-1 with TRBJ1-5, with unresolved D. Germline V gives CDR1 MNHNS, CDR2 SASEGT. V was clipped by 0 bases and J by 0 bases, with 9 bases between them. The CDR3 contains 16 residues. The CDR3 protein is CASSEAPGPSNQPQHF. CDR3 nucleotide sequence: TGTGCCAGCAGTGAAGCGCCCGGTCCTAGCAATCAGCCCCAGCATTTT.

CDR3 residues: CASSLGRQKVGELFF. The DNA of the CDR3 is TGTGCCAGCAGCTTAGGACGGCAGAAAGTCGGGGAGCTGTTTTTT. The chain employs TRBV11-2 and TRBJ2-2; D call uncertain. The CDR3 length is 15 residues. The germline V and J ends were trimmed by 1 base and 7 bases, with 13 bases remaining between them. CDR1 SGHAT and CDR2 FQNNGV come from the germline V gene.

The rearrangement joins TRBV28 to TRBJ2-6; 7 bases match TRBD1. Germline loops: CDR1 MDHEN, CDR2 SYDVKM. There are 18 residues in the CDR3. V was clipped by 2 bases and J by 1 base; unmatched bases: 8. In DNA form, the CDR3 reads TGTGCCAGCAGTTTACCCCTGGGCAGGGGGTCTGGGGCCAACGTCCTGACTTTC. Its translation: CASSLPLGRGSGANVLTF.